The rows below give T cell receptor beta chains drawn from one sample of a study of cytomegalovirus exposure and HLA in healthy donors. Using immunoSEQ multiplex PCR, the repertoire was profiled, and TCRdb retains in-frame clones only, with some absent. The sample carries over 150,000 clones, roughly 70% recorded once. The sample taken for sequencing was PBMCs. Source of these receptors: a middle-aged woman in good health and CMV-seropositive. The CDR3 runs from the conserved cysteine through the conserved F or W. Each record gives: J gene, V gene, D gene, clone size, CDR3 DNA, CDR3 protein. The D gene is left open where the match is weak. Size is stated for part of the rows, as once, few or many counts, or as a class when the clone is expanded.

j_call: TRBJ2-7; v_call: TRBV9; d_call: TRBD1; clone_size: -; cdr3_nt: TGTGCCAGCAGCGTAGAAGGGGACAGCTACGAGCAGTACTTC; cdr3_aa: CASSVEGDSYEQYF
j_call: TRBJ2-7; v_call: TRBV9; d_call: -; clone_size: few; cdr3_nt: TGTGCCAGCAGTCTCACGGGGATTTCCTACGAGCAGTACTTC; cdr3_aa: CASSLTGISYEQYF
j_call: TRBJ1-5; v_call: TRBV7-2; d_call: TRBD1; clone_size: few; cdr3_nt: TGTGCCAGCAGCCCACAGGGGAGACAGCCCCAGCATTTT; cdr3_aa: CASSPQGRQPQHF
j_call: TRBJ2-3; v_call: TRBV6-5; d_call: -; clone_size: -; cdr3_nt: TGTGCCAGCAGTTTTTCCTGGAGGACTCGCACAGATACGCAGTATTTT; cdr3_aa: CASSFSWRTRTDTQYF
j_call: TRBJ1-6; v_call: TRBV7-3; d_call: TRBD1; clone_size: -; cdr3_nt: TGTGCCAGCAGCGGGGGGGGACAGGGGGTTTCCCCCCTCCACTTT; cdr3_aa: CASSGGGQGVSPLHF
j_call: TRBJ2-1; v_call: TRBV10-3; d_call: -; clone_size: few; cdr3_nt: TGTGCCATCAGTGAGTCAGGCGGGGATCCCTACAATGAGCAGTTCTTC; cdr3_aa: CAISESGGDPYNEQFF
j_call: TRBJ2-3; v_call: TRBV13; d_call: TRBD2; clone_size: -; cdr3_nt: TGTGCCAGCAGCGCCTGGACTAGCGGGGTAGATACGCAGTATTTT; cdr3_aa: CASSAWTSGVDTQYF
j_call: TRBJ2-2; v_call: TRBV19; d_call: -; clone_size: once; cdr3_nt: TGTGCCAGTAGTATGGCTCCGAACACCGGGGAGCTGTTTTTT; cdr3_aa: CASSMAPNTGELFF
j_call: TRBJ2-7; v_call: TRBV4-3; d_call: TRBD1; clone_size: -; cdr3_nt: TGCGCCAGCAGCCTCGGGACAGGGTCCCACGAGCAGTACTTC; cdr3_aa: CASSLGTGSHEQYF
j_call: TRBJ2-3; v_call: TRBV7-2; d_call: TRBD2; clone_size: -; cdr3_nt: TGTGCCAGCAGCTTATCCTCTAGCGGGGGTACAGATACGCAGTATTTT; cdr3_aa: CASSLSSSGGTDTQYF
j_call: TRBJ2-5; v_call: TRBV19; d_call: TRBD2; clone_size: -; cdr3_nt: TGTGCCAGTAGTATCGGACTAGCGGGGGGAGAAGAGACCCAGTACTTC; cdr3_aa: CASSIGLAGGEETQYF
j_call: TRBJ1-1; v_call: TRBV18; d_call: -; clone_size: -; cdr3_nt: TGTGCCAGCTCACCACTCAAGAACACTGAAGCTTTCTTT; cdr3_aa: CASSPLKNTEAFF
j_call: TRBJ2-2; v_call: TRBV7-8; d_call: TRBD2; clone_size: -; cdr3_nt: TGTGCCAGCAGCCAGGGACTAGCGAGTGGAACCGGGGAGCTGTTTTTT; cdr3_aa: CASSQGLASGTGELFF
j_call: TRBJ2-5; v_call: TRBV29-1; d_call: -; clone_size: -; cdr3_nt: TGCAGCGTCGGCAGGGGGCGGGGGCAGTACTTC; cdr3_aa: CSVGRGRGQYF
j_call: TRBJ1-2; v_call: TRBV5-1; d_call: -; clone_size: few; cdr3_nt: TGCGCCAGCAGCTCCACCGGGGGGAACTATGGCTACACCTTC; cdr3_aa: CASSSTGGNYGYTF
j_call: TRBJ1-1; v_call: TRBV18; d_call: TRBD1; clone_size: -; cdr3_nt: TGTGCCAGCTCACCACAAAAGAAGGGGGCCGCTGAAGCTTTCTTT; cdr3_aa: CASSPQKKGAAEAFF
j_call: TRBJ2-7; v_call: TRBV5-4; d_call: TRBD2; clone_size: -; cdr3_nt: TGTGCCAGCAGCATCTCAGGGACTAGCGGCTACGAGCAGTACTTC; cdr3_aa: CASSISGTSGYEQYF
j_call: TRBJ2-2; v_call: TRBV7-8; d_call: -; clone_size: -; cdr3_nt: TGTGCCAGCAGCTTAGCTATCCGGGGTGGGAACACCGGGGAGCTGTTTTTT; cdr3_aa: CASSLAIRGGNTGELFF
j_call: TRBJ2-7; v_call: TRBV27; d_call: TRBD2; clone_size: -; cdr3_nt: TGTGCCAGCAGTTCGGGACTAGCGGGAAACCAGTACTTC; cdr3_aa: CASSSGLAGNQYF
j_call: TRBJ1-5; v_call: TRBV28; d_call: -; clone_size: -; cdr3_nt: TGTGCCAGCAGTCTGGCCAGGGTCGGGAGCAATCAGCCCCAGAATTTT; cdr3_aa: CASSLARVGSNQPQNF
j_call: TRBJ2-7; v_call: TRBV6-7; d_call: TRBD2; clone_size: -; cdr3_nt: TGTGCCAGCAGTTACACCGGGACTAGCGGGGGTTTGAACGAGCAGTACTTC; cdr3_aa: CASSYTGTSGGLNEQYF
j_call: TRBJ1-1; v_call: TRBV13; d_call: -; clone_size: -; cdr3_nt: TGTGCCAGCAGCGCACAGCAGAACACTGAAGCTTTCTTT; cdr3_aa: CASSAQQNTEAFF
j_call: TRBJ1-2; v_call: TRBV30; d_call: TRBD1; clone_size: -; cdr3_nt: TGTGCCTGGGTCATGACCGGGACAGGGTTTTGCTACACCTTC; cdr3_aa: CAWVMTGTGFCYTF
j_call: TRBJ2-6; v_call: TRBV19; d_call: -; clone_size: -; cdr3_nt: TGTGCCACCTCGGAGAGTGGGGCCAACGTCCTGACTTTC; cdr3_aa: CATSESGANVLTF
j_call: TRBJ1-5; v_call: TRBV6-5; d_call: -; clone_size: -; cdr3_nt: TGTGCCAGCAGTTACTCGACGGGGGATCAGCCCCAGCATTTT; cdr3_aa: CASSYSTGDQPQHF
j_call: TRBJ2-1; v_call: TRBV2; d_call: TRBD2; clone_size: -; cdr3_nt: TGTGCCAGCCAGCGGGGGGGCGGTGAGCAGTTCTTC; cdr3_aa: CASQRGGGEQFF
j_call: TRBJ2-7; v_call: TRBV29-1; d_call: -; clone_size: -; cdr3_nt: TGCAGCGTCTCTACAGCGGGCAGCTCCTACGAGCAGTACTTC; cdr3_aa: CSVSTAGSSYEQYF
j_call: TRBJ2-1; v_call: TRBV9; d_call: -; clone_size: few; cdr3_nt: TGTGCCAGCAGCCCCCGAGGTTCTATAGCCTACAATGAGCAGTTCTTC; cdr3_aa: CASSPRGSIAYNEQFF
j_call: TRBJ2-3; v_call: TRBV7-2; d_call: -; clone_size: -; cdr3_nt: TGTGCCAGCAGCTTAGAGGCCAGGGGAAACGGAGATACGCAGTATTTT; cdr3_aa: CASSLEARGNGDTQYF
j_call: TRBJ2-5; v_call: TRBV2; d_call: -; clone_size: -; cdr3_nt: TGTGCCAGCAGGGGCGGGGCCGGAGAGACCCAGTACTTC; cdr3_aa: CASRGGAGETQYF
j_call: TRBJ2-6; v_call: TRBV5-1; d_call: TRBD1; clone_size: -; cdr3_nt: TGCGCCAGCAGCTTGGAGGGGGCTGCCTCTGGGGCCAACGTCCTGACTTTC; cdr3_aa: CASSLEGAASGANVLTF
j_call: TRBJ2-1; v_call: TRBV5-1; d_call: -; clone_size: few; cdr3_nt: TGCGCCAGCAGCTTGGCCGGGTCAGGGGAAGAGAATGAGCAGTTCTTC; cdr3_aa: CASSLAGSGEENEQFF
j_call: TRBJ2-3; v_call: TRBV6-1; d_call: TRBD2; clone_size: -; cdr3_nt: TGTGCCAGCAACCAGCGGGGGACAGATACGCAGTATTTT; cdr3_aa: CASNQRGTDTQYF
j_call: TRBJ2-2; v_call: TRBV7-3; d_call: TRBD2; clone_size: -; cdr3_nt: TGTGCCAGCAGCCTTCTTCCGGGACTAGTGGGCACCGGGGAGCTGTTTTTT; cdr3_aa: CASSLLPGLVGTGELFF
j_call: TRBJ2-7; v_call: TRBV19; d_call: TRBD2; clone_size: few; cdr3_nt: TGTGCCAGTATTGATAGCGGGAGACCCTACGAGCAGTACTTC; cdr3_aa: CASIDSGRPYEQYF
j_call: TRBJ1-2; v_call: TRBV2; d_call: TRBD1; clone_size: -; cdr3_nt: TGTGCCAGCATTCTTAACAGGGGTAACTATGGCTACACCTTC; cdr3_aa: CASILNRGNYGYTF
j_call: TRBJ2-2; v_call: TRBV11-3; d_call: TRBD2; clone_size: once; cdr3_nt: TGTGCCAGCAGCCCTGGGGGACTAGCGGCCTTTTCCGGGGAGCTGTTTTTT; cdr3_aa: CASSPGGLAAFSGELFF
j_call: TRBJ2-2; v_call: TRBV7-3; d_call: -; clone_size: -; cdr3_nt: TGTGCCAGCAGCACACAGTCGGGGGTAGGGAACACCGGGGAGCTGTTTTTT; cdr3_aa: CASSTQSGVGNTGELFF
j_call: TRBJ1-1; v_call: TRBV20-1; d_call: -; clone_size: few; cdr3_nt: TGCAGTGCTAGTCCGAACAGGGAAGCTTTCTTT; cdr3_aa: CSASPNREAFF
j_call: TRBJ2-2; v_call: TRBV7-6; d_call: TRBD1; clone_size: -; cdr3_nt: TGTGCCAGCAGCAACCGGGACAGGGGAACCGGGGAGCTGTTTTTT; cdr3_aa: CASSNRDRGTGELFF
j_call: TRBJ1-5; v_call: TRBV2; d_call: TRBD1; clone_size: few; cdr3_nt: TGTGCCAGCAGTGTCAGGCAGGGGGATCAGCCCCAGCATTTT; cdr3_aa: CASSVRQGDQPQHF
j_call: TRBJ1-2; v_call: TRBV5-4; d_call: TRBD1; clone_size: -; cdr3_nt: TGTGCCAGCAGCTCGGGGGGACAGGCGGGAGGCTACACCTTC; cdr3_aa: CASSSGGQAGGYTF
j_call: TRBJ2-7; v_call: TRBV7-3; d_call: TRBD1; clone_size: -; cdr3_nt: TGTGCCAGCAGCCCCTCCGGGACAGTCGGCGAGCAGTACTTC; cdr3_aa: CASSPSGTVGEQYF
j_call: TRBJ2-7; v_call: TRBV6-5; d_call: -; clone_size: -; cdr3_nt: TGTGCCAGCGGCCCACCCATCTACGAGCAGTACTTC; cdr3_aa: CASGPPIYEQYF
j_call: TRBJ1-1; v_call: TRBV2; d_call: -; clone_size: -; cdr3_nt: TGTGCCAGCAGTCGGACAGCTTGGGGCACTGAAGCTTTCTTT; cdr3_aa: CASSRTAWGTEAFF
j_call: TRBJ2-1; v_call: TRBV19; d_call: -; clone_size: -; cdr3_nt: TGTGCCAGTACCCACCAGGCGGGACCGAGGTACAATGAGCAGTTCTTC; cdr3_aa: CASTHQAGPRYNEQFF
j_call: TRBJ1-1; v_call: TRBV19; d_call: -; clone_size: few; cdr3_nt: TGTGCCAGTAGGAGCGGGTTCATGAACACTGAAGCTTTCTTT; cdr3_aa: CASRSGFMNTEAFF
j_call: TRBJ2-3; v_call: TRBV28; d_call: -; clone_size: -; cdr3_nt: TGTGCCAGCAGTTTATCGGGACTGCGCACAGATACGCAGTATTTT; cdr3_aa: CASSLSGLRTDTQYF
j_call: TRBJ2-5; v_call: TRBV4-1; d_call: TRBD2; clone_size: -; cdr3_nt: TGCGCCAGCAGCCAAAACTCCTGGACTAGCGAGAAACACCAAGAGACCCAGTACTTC; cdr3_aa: CASSQNSWTSEKHQETQYF
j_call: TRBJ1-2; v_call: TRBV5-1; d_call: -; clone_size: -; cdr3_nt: TGCGCCAGCAGCGTGCAGGCCAACTATGGCTACACCTTC; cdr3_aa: CASSVQANYGYTF